This T cell receptor (beta chain) was sequenced for a study of T cell responses to AZD1222 COVID-19 vaccine (dated by TCRdb to about 2021). Background on the whole study: AZD1222 recipients whose second dose came at about 4 weeks and those whose second dose came at about 12 weeks were combined into one group, since spike-specific TCR depth and breadth did not differ between the two schedules. A total of just over 230 trial participants underwent TCR sequencing, of whom approximately 200 had received two doses of AZD1222 and roughly 26 had received two doses of the MenACWY control vaccine. Enrollment into the trials was organized by age into subgroups of 18-55, 56-69 and 70-plus years, and those subgroups contained roughly 140, 27 and 60 TCR-sequenced participants, respectively.

The CDR3 regions of human TCRbeta chains were subjected to immunosequencing. The authors' analysis ran thus. Repertoire TCRs were matched against a reference library of SARS-CoV-2-specific TCRs generated with the MIRA antigen-specificity platform. Breadth was defined as the fraction of unique TCRs that were SARS-CoV-2-associated. Depth was defined as the fraction of total T cells that were SARS-CoV-2-associated. Using the MIRA data, each spike-specific TCR was assigned both to the spike region to which the TCR was reactive and to a CD4 or CD8 class. Log10-transformed breadth and depth values were compared by one-way ANOVA with Sidak's multiple comparisons tests. TCRdb mirrors the immuneACCESS table, restricted to in-frame sequences. Some clones are absent from its copies; in checked studies, under half trace to an unresolved V gene, and the reason for the others is unknown. V and J calls and clone size are given by that table; D and trimming were obtained from the DNA. This sample comprises some 140,000 clones, more than 85% of them detected only once. The ten largest make up around 2.8% of the sample.

V sheds 3 bases and J sheds 2 bases, leaving 5 bases between their ends. From the cysteine through the phenylalanine, the CDR3 covers 14 amino acids. CDR3 DNA is the only sequence kept; it has 42 bases, read in frame from the first base. CDR1 and CDR2 are drawn from the germline V gene: MGHDK, SYGVNS. The time point label of this sample denotes: baseline before first vaccination. The vaccinee samples were drawn from two UK trials, COV001 and COV002, one of which was a single-blind randomized controlled phase 2/3 trial testing AZD1222 (ChAdOx1 nCoV-19) in healthy adults. For TCRbeta chain sequencing, PBMC samples were collected from trial participants at day 0 and at day 28 after the second dose. Overall study outcomes, separate from this receptor: Conclusions about previously exposed vaccinees are limited, since just six AZD1222 recipients were seropositive for SARS-CoV-2 at baseline. After two AZD1222 doses, spike-specific TCR breadth and depth were significantly higher than at day 0 and than in MenACWY recipients. Because no day 14 peak-response samples were available, repertoires were characterized only after the peak T cell response. Most participants were white British and females outnumbered males, and the authors suggested that clonal diversity may have been underestimated. The vaccine-associated CD4 TCRs covered the entire spike protein, and the dominant responses fell in regions 160-218 and 743-854. In the small 56-69-year group, the increase in depth fell short of significance, most likely because of low power. Reportedly, close to half of the unique spike-specific TCRs recognized epitopes lying outside the regions that are mutated in the B.1.351 and B.1.1.7 variants.

This clone was recorded once. What antigen it recognizes has not been identified. There are no base qualities to consult, and no much larger clone falls within one base. The source material was peripheral blood, sampled on day 0 of AZD1222 vaccination. Recombination linked TRBV25-1 to TRBJ2-6, with no confident D gene call. The receptor was derived from an adult in good health. The CDR3 sequence is CASSELAGANVLTF. The nucleotides are TGTGCCAGCAGTGAGCTTGCTGGGGCCAACGTCCTGACTTTC.